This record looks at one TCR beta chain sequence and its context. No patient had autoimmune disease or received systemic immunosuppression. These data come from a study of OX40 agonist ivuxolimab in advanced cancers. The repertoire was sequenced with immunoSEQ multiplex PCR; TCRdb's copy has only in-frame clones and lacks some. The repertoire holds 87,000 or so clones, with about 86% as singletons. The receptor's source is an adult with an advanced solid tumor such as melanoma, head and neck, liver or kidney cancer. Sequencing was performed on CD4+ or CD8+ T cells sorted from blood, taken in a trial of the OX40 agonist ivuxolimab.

CDR3 region: CASSLGVVGGTNEKLFF. CDR3 nucleotides: TGCGCCAGCAGCTTGGGTGTCGTGGGGGGAACTAATGAAAAACTGTTTTTT. The chain combines TRBV5-1 with TRBJ1-4; D is possibly TRBD1 (5 bases). V was trimmed by 0 bases and J by 1 base, leaving 13 bases between them. This CDR3 has 17 amino acids. The germline CDR1 and CDR2 sequences are SGHRS and YFSETQ.